The rows below give T cell receptor beta chains drawn from one sample of a study of blood T cell repertoires in COVID-19. Repertoires were generated with immunoSEQ multiplex PCR, while TCRdb's copy carries only in-frame clones and drops some. The sample lists 300,000 to 350,000 clones, approximately 90% occurring once. Input material: peripheral blood. These receptors were collected from a woman aged 25 to 39 with COVID-19, enrolled during active disease. Each CDR3 is given with its conserved first and last residue. Fields, in order: clone size, V gene, D gene, J gene, CDR3 length, CDR3 protein, CDR3 DNA. The D gene is left open where the match is weak. Expanded clones are given a class, and other clones once, few, many or no size at all.

clone size: NA; V gene: TRBV28; D gene: NA; J gene: TRBJ2-1; CDR3 length: 11; CDR3 protein: CASSFFNEQFF; CDR3 DNA: TGTGCCAGCAGTTTCTTCAATGAGCAGTTCTTC
clone size: NA; V gene: TRBV7-2; D gene: TRBD2; J gene: TRBJ2-7; CDR3 length: 16; CDR3 protein: CASSSVPGLAGGVQYF; CDR3 DNA: TGTGCCAGCAGCTCCGTCCCGGGACTAGCGGGAGGTGTCCAGTACTTC
clone size: few; V gene: TRBV6-5; D gene: NA; J gene: TRBJ2-2; CDR3 length: 14; CDR3 protein: CASSQNGDTGELFF; CDR3 DNA: TGTGCCAGCAGCCAGAACGGGGACACCGGGGAGCTGTTTTTT
clone size: NA; V gene: TRBV19; D gene: TRBD1; J gene: TRBJ2-5; CDR3 length: 15; CDR3 protein: CASKGMAGGWETQYF; CDR3 DNA: TGTGCCAGTAAAGGAATGGCAGGGGGTTGGGAGACCCAGTACTTC
clone size: NA; V gene: TRBV14; D gene: NA; J gene: TRBJ2-1; CDR3 length: 14; CDR3 protein: CASSQFAAGREQFF; CDR3 DNA: TGTGCCAGCAGCCAATTTGCCGCGGGGCGTGAGCAGTTCTTC
clone size: NA; V gene: TRBV5-1; D gene: NA; J gene: TRBJ2-7; CDR3 length: 11; CDR3 protein: CASSLGDEQYF; CDR3 DNA: TGCGCCAGCAGCTTAGGAGACGAGCAGTACTTC
clone size: NA; V gene: TRBV6-4; D gene: TRBD2; J gene: TRBJ2-7; CDR3 length: 15; CDR3 protein: CASSEAGGAPHEQYF; CDR3 DNA: TGTGCCAGCAGTGAAGCGGGGGGCGCCCCTCACGAGCAGTACTTC
clone size: NA; V gene: TRBV10-3; D gene: TRBD2; J gene: TRBJ2-5; CDR3 length: 16; CDR3 protein: CAISEGLAGIQETQYF; CDR3 DNA: TGTGCCATCAGTGAGGGACTAGCGGGGATACAAGAGACCCAGTACTTC
clone size: NA; V gene: TRBV18; D gene: TRBD1; J gene: TRBJ1-2; CDR3 length: 13; CDR3 protein: CASSPGQGSGYTF; CDR3 DNA: TGTGCCAGCTCACCGGGACAGGGTAGTGGCTACACCTTC
clone size: NA; V gene: TRBV5-4; D gene: TRBD2; J gene: TRBJ2-1; CDR3 length: 16; CDR3 protein: CASSPRTSGNYNEQFF; CDR3 DNA: TGTGCCAGCAGCCCTCGGACTAGCGGGAACTACAATGAGCAGTTCTTC
clone size: NA; V gene: TRBV19; D gene: TRBD1; J gene: TRBJ2-7; CDR3 length: 16; CDR3 protein: CASSIFPGQGVYEQYF; CDR3 DNA: TGTGCCAGTAGTATTTTTCCTGGACAGGGGGTCTACGAGCAGTACTTC
clone size: NA; V gene: TRBV28; D gene: NA; J gene: TRBJ2-4; CDR3 length: 18; CDR3 protein: CASSFLDLRRRAKNIQYF; CDR3 DNA: TGTGCCAGCAGTTTTCTAGATCTAAGGCGGCGGGCCAAAAACATTCAGTACTTC
clone size: NA; V gene: TRBV4-1; D gene: NA; J gene: TRBJ1-2; CDR3 length: 14; CDR3 protein: CASSQDSQVYGYTF; CDR3 DNA: TGCGCCAGCAGCCAAGATTCCCAGGTTTATGGCTACACCTTC
clone size: NA; V gene: TRBV7-3; D gene: NA; J gene: TRBJ2-6; CDR3 length: 14; CDR3 protein: CASRRGTGANVLTF; CDR3 DNA: TGTGCCAGCAGGCGAGGAACTGGGGCCAACGTCCTGACTTTC
clone size: NA; V gene: TRBV4-1; D gene: NA; J gene: TRBJ1-3; CDR3 length: 16; CDR3 protein: CASSQDYSGSGNTIYF; CDR3 DNA: TGCGCCAGCAGCCAAGATTACAGCGGCTCTGGAAACACCATATATTTT
clone size: NA; V gene: TRBV6-6; D gene: NA; J gene: TRBJ2-7; CDR3 length: 12; CDR3 protein: CASSDQGYEQYF; CDR3 DNA: TGTGCCAGCAGTGATCAGGGCTACGAGCAGTACTTC
clone size: NA; V gene: TRBV28; D gene: NA; J gene: TRBJ2-7; CDR3 length: 16; CDR3 protein: CASSHTTSKRSYEQYF; CDR3 DNA: TGTGCCAGCAGTCATACAACTAGCAAGCGCTCCTACGAGCAGTACTTC
clone size: NA; V gene: TRBV5-5; D gene: TRBD2; J gene: TRBJ2-5; CDR3 length: 16; CDR3 protein: CASSWGSGRPQETQYF; CDR3 DNA: TGTGCCAGCAGCTGGGGGAGCGGGAGGCCCCAAGAGACCCAGTACTTC
clone size: NA; V gene: TRBV30; D gene: NA; J gene: TRBJ1-1; CDR3 length: 12; CDR3 protein: CAWMAGDTEAFF; CDR3 DNA: TGTGCCTGGATGGCAGGGGACACTGAAGCTTTCTTT
clone size: NA; V gene: TRBV19; D gene: NA; J gene: TRBJ2-7; CDR3 length: 15; CDR3 protein: CASSMRALRGYEQYF; CDR3 DNA: TGTGCCAGTAGTATGAGGGCCCTGAGGGGGTACGAGCAGTACTTC
clone size: NA; V gene: TRBV28; D gene: TRBD2; J gene: TRBJ2-1; CDR3 length: 14; CDR3 protein: CASALISSGTSFFF; CDR3 DNA: TGTGCCAGCGCTCTTATTAGTAGCGGGACTAGTTTTTTCTTC
clone size: once; V gene: TRBV3-1/TRBV3-2; D gene: NA; J gene: TRBJ1-1; CDR3 length: 14; CDR3 protein: CASSHLGGDTEAFF; CDR3 DNA: TGTGCCAGCAGCCACCTTGGAGGGGACACTGAAGCTTTCTTT
clone size: NA; V gene: TRBV29-1; D gene: TRBD1; J gene: TRBJ1-2; CDR3 length: 13; CDR3 protein: CSARDRRNYGYTF; CDR3 DNA: TGCAGCGCTAGGGACAGGCGGAACTATGGCTACACCTTC
clone size: NA; V gene: TRBV28; D gene: TRBD2; J gene: TRBJ2-7; CDR3 length: 13; CDR3 protein: CASTAGASYEQYF; CDR3 DNA: TGTGCCAGCACAGCGGGAGCGTCCTACGAGCAGTACTTC
clone size: NA; V gene: TRBV21-1; D gene: NA; J gene: TRBJ1-4; CDR3 length: 14; CDR3 protein: CASSKGEQDEKLFF; CDR3 DNA: TGTGCCAGCAGTAAAGGGGAGCAGGATGAAAAACTGTTTTTT
clone size: NA; V gene: TRBV7-6; D gene: NA; J gene: TRBJ2-1; CDR3 length: 16; CDR3 protein: CASSTGGGSGSNEQFF; CDR3 DNA: TGTGCCAGCAGTACAGGGGGGGGTAGCGGGAGCAATGAGCAGTTCTTC
clone size: NA; V gene: TRBV7-8; D gene: TRBD2; J gene: TRBJ2-1; CDR3 length: 13; CDR3 protein: CASRPGLANEQFF; CDR3 DNA: TGTGCCAGCAGACCGGGACTAGCGAATGAGCAGTTCTTC
clone size: NA; V gene: TRBV2; D gene: NA; J gene: TRBJ1-2; CDR3 length: 14; CDR3 protein: CASKLDPGRYGYTF; CDR3 DNA: TGTGCCAGCAAGCTGGACCCGGGGAGATATGGCTACACCTTC
clone size: NA; V gene: TRBV24-1; D gene: NA; J gene: TRBJ2-3; CDR3 length: 13; CDR3 protein: CATSERGRDTQYF; CDR3 DNA: TGTGCCACCAGTGAGCGGGGGCGAGATACGCAGTATTTT
clone size: NA; V gene: TRBV2; D gene: TRBD2; J gene: TRBJ2-1; CDR3 length: 13; CDR3 protein: CASAGLAYNEQFF; CDR3 DNA: TGTGCCAGCGCGGGACTAGCCTACAATGAGCAGTTCTTC
clone size: NA; V gene: TRBV28; D gene: NA; J gene: TRBJ1-6; CDR3 length: 13; CDR3 protein: CASLRGVGSPLHF; CDR3 DNA: TGTGCCAGCCTTCGGGGGGTGGGGTCACCCCTCCACTTT
clone size: NA; V gene: TRBV2; D gene: NA; J gene: TRBJ1-3; CDR3 length: 14; CDR3 protein: CASTSVRAGNTIYF; CDR3 DNA: TGTGCCAGCACCTCAGTTCGTGCTGGAAACACCATATATTTT
clone size: NA; V gene: TRBV27; D gene: TRBD2; J gene: TRBJ2-1; CDR3 length: 17; CDR3 protein: CASSLLGLAGRRIEQFF; CDR3 DNA: TGTGCCAGCAGTTTACTGGGACTAGCGGGCCGCCGGATTGAGCAGTTCTTC
clone size: NA; V gene: TRBV29-1; D gene: TRBD1; J gene: TRBJ1-2; CDR3 length: 15; CDR3 protein: CSVDWRQGGNYGYTF; CDR3 DNA: TGCAGCGTTGATTGGCGACAGGGTGGTAACTATGGCTACACCTTC
clone size: NA; V gene: TRBV28; D gene: NA; J gene: TRBJ2-2; CDR3 length: 13; CDR3 protein: CASSFPYTGELFF; CDR3 DNA: TGTGCCAGCAGTTTCCCTTACACCGGGGAGCTGTTTTTT
clone size: NA; V gene: TRBV3-1/TRBV3-2; D gene: NA; J gene: TRBJ2-1; CDR3 length: 12; CDR3 protein: CASESSYNEQFF; CDR3 DNA: TGTGCCAGCGAGAGCTCCTACAATGAGCAGTTCTTC
clone size: NA; V gene: TRBV18; D gene: TRBD1; J gene: TRBJ2-3; CDR3 length: 15; CDR3 protein: CASSPRQGAADTQYF; CDR3 DNA: TGTGCCAGCTCACCCCGACAGGGGGCGGCAGATACGCAGTATTTT
clone size: NA; V gene: TRBV9; D gene: TRBD1; J gene: TRBJ2-7; CDR3 length: 14; CDR3 protein: CASSPGTGYHEQYF; CDR3 DNA: TGTGCCAGCAGCCCAGGGACAGGGTACCACGAGCAGTACTTC
clone size: once; V gene: TRBV11-2; D gene: TRBD1; J gene: TRBJ1-1; CDR3 length: 16; CDR3 protein: CASSQGQGLMNTEAFF; CDR3 DNA: TGTGCCAGCAGCCAGGGACAGGGGTTGATGAACACTGAAGCTTTCTTT
clone size: NA; V gene: TRBV7-6; D gene: TRBD1; J gene: TRBJ1-2; CDR3 length: 16; CDR3 protein: CASSGRDRGLNYGYTF; CDR3 DNA: TGTGCCAGCAGCGGCCGGGACAGGGGCCTAAACTATGGCTACACCTTC
clone size: once; V gene: TRBV5-5; D gene: NA; J gene: TRBJ1-1; CDR3 length: 14; CDR3 protein: CASSPQWGDTEAFF; CDR3 DNA: TGTGCCAGCAGCCCCCAGTGGGGGGACACTGAAGCTTTCTTT
clone size: NA; V gene: TRBV2; D gene: NA; J gene: TRBJ2-7; CDR3 length: 13; CDR3 protein: CASSDSSDYEQYF; CDR3 DNA: TGTGCCAGCAGTGATAGCTCAGACTACGAGCAGTACTTC